A selection of T cell receptor beta chains follows, all from one sample in a study of blood T cells in healthy people across ages. Using its own MiXCR run on the 5' RACE reads, TCRdb lists one record per CDR3 protein. This table has some 1.7 million distinct CDR3 sequences, roughly 30% appearing once. Sample: blood. Receptor source: a woman under 40 in good health. Both conserved end residues are part of each CDR3. D genes are given only for firm matches. For some rows the clone size is stated as once, few or many, or as a class when expanded; others skip it.

j_gene: TRBJ2-7
v_gene: TRBV20-1
len: 12
abundance: many
d_gene: TRBD1
CDR3aa: CRRGGQGDEQYF
CDR3nt: TGCAGGAGAGGGGGACAGGGGGACGAGCAGTACTTC

j_gene: TRBJ2-1
v_gene: TRBV6-1
len: 16
abundance: NA
d_gene: TRBD2
CDR3aa: CASSEIGAGARNEQFF
CDR3nt: TGTGCCAGCAGTGAAATCGGGGCGGGAGCACGCAATGAGCAGTTCTTC

j_gene: TRBJ1-2
v_gene: TRBV10-3
len: 13
abundance: many
d_gene: NA
CDR3aa: CAITGGANYGYTF
CDR3nt: TGTGCCATCACCGGAGGAGCTAACTATGGCTACACCTTC

j_gene: TRBJ1-2
v_gene: TRBV27
len: 13
abundance: few
d_gene: NA
CDR3aa: CASSSELGYGYTF
CDR3nt: TGTGCCAGCAGTTCCGAACTAGGGTATGGCTACACCTTC

j_gene: TRBJ2-2
v_gene: TRBV12-3/TRBV12-4
len: 14
abundance: NA
d_gene: NA
CDR3aa: CASSYRVNTGELFF
CDR3nt: TGTGCCAGCAGTTACAGGGTGAACACCGGGGAGCTGTTTTTT

j_gene: TRBJ1-5
v_gene: TRBV28
len: 15
abundance: few
d_gene: NA
CDR3aa: CASSLSRRGDQPQHF
CDR3nt: TGTGCCAGCAGCTTGTCTAGACGGGGGGATCAGCCCCAGCATTTT

j_gene: TRBJ2-1
v_gene: TRBV6-5
len: 15
abundance: once
d_gene: NA
CDR3aa: CASRTGTLTYDEQFF
CDR3nt: TGTGCCAGCAGAACCGGGACGCTTACCTACGATGAGCAGTTCTTC

j_gene: TRBJ2-7
v_gene: TRBV20-1
len: 14
abundance: NA
d_gene: NA
CDR3aa: CSAKRTGRGETQYF
CDR3nt: TGCAGTGCTAAAAGGACAGGGAGGGGGGAAACCCAGTACTTC

j_gene: TRBJ1-2
v_gene: TRBV3-1
len: 13
abundance: NA
d_gene: NA
CDR3aa: CASSQVELYGYTF
CDR3nt: TGTGCCAGCAGTCAAGTAGAGCTCTATGGCTACACCTTC

j_gene: TRBJ1-4
v_gene: TRBV29-1
len: 11
abundance: many
d_gene: NA
CDR3aa: CSVGQAEKLFF
CDR3nt: TGCAGCGTTGGGCAAGCTGAAAAACTGTTTTTT

j_gene: TRBJ1-5
v_gene: TRBV15
len: 15
abundance: NA
d_gene: NA
CDR3aa: CATSRGTGRNQPQHF
CDR3nt: TGTGCCACCAGCAGAGGGACCGGGAGGAATCAGCCCCAGCATTTT

j_gene: TRBJ2-7
v_gene: TRBV29-1
len: 13
abundance: few
d_gene: NA
CDR3aa: CSVRAGQPKEQYF
CDR3nt: TGCAGCGTGAGAGCGGGACAGCCGAAAGAGCAGTACTTC

j_gene: TRBJ2-7
v_gene: TRBV29-1
len: 12
abundance: once
d_gene: NA
CDR3aa: CSFSRGGYEQYF
CDR3nt: TGCAGCTTCTCCAGGGGGGGCTACGAGCAGTACTTC

j_gene: TRBJ1-2
v_gene: TRBV6-6
len: 12
abundance: few
d_gene: NA
CDR3aa: CASSHGNYGCTF
CDR3nt: TGTGCCAGCAGCCACGGTAACTATGGCTGCACCTTC

j_gene: TRBJ2-1
v_gene: TRBV12-3/TRBV12-4
len: 19
abundance: NA
d_gene: TRBD2
CDR3aa: CASSPLTLSSGRLYNEQFF
CDR3nt: TGTGCCAGCAGTCCTTTAACCCTTTCTAGCGGGAGGTTGTACAATGAGCAGTTCTTC

j_gene: TRBJ1-6
v_gene: TRBV5-1
len: 16
abundance: NA
d_gene: NA
CDR3aa: CASSPVGGRSLGPPHF
CDR3nt: TGCGCCAGCAGCCCCGTGGGGGGAAGATCCTTGGGACCCCCCCACTTT

j_gene: TRBJ2-7
v_gene: TRBV5-1
len: 15
abundance: NA
d_gene: TRBD2
CDR3aa: CASSRGVAGGPEQYF
CDR3nt: TGCGCCAGCAGCCGGGGAGTAGCGGGGGGACCTGAGCAGTACTTC

j_gene: TRBJ2-7
v_gene: TRBV6-2/TRBV6-3
len: 16
abundance: NA
d_gene: NA
CDR3aa: CASSYPGSSGNYEQYF
CDR3nt: TGTGCCAGCAGTTACCCCGGTAGTAGCGGTAACTACGAGCAGTACTTC

j_gene: TRBJ2-4
v_gene: TRBV7-2
len: 13
abundance: many
d_gene: NA
CDR3aa: CASSLSLENIQYF
CDR3nt: TGTGCCAGCAGCCTCTCACTAGAGAACATTCAGTACTTC

j_gene: TRBJ2-3
v_gene: TRBV14
len: 13
abundance: NA
d_gene: NA
CDR3aa: CASSQDWSDTQYF
CDR3nt: TGTGCCAGCAGCCAAGACTGGTCAGATACGCAGTATTTT

j_gene: TRBJ2-2
v_gene: TRBV24-1
len: 13
abundance: NA
d_gene: TRBD2
CDR3aa: CATAGVGTGELFF
CDR3nt: TGTGCCACCGCGGGAGTGGGGACCGGGGAGCTGTTTTTT

j_gene: TRBJ1-4
v_gene: TRBV5-1
len: 16
abundance: NA
d_gene: NA
CDR3aa: CASSRISGRVDEKLFF
CDR3nt: TGCGCCAGCAGCCGGATTTCGGGCAGGGTAGATGAAAAACTGTTTTTT